The entry that follows covers one T cell receptor beta chain sequence. The antigen is not known. Sequenced by immunoSEQ multiplex PCR; TCRdb stores in-frame clones only, minus some. The profile covers about 150,000 clones, with about 89% appearing a single time and around 1.3% taken by the ten largest. This entry belongs to a study of T cell responses to AZD1222 COVID-19 vaccine. Study observations and caveats: Along spike, vaccine-associated CD4 TCRs were found throughout, with dominance at 160-218 and 743-854. Unmutated regions of variants are reportedly targeted by nearly half of spike-specific TCRs. Baseline serology detected seropositivity in only 5 or 6 AZD1222 recipients.

Germline CDR1 and CDR2: SGDLS and YYNGEE. CDR3 length: 17 residues. V was pared by 2 bases and J by 5 bases, with 8 bases of the junction left unmatched. This receptor was taken from an adult who received the AZD1222 COVID-19 vaccine. The sample here was peripheral blood, taken 28 days after the second AZD1222 dose. The V gene is TRBV9, the J gene TRBJ2-2; TRBD2 matches at 11 bases. The CDR3 DNA is TGTGCCAGCAGCGTTAGCGGGGGGGCCTTGTGGACCGGGGAGCTGTTTTTT. This translates into CASSVSGGALWTGELFF.